What follows is one T cell receptor beta chain and its context. Germline V gives CDR1 MDHEN, CDR2 SYDVKM. V lost 8 bases and J lost 1, with 12 bases in between. The CDR3 contains 13 residues. These data belong to a study of T cell changes during pregnancy in multiple sclerosis. Only in-frame clones appear in the TCRdb table, and some are missing; sequencing was by immunoSEQ multiplex PCR. The table lists about 44,000 clones, nearly 90% of them singletons. The chain recombines TRBV28 with TRBJ2-7; tentative D call: TRBD1 (6 bases). The starting material was CD4+ T cells from peripheral blood mononuclear cells, obtained after pregnancy. The receptor's source is a female donor with multiple sclerosis, enrolled in a pregnancy study. The CDR3 DNA sequence: TGTGCCAGCGGACCGGGACAATCCTACGAGCAGTACTTC. Protein product: CASGPGQSYEQYF.